The clone carrying this T cell receptor beta chain was picked up many times. Its antigen is not identified. This sample was taken from a study of regulatory T cells in long-lasting Graves disease. Whole-study results and caveats: When disease was persistent, TRBV28, TRBJ1-2 and TRBJ2-5 were the favored segments.

As for time point: newly diagnosed GD, antithyroid drugs for less than 3 months. From PBMCs, RNA was extracted and then used to make the TCR library. The V gene lost 6 bases and the J gene lost 4 bases, with 12 bases spanning the gap. The CDR3 extends over 13 amino acids. Germline lookup yields CDR1 MNHNS and CDR2 SASEGT. Combining iRepertoire HTBI primers with Arm-PCR of CDR3 regions, the authors built TCR beta libraries. Each CDR3 protein gets one entry after TCRdb re-called the multiplex PCR reads with MiXCR. This repertoire shows approximately 540,000 distinct CDR3 sequences, around 12% found once; its top ten account for more than 8%. These data also formed part of another study, on T cells in Graves' hyperthyroidism and ophthalmopathy. That source reports: Uncontrolled infection, other autoimmune disease, pregnancy or lactation disqualified patients from enrolment.

V gene TRBV6-1 combines with J gene TRBJ1-1; no clear D. This sample comprised peripheral blood mononuclear cells (PBMCs), obtained at new diagnosis, from a patient treated with antithyroid drugs. This receptor was obtained from a woman between 25 and 40 years old with Graves disease. The CDR3 nucleotides read TGTGCCAGCAGCCTGACTTTGGGCACTGAAGCTTTCTTT. Its translation is CASSLTLGTEAFF.